This T cell receptor beta chain was captured in a study of shared clonotypes between healthy human individuals. CDR1 and CDR2 from the germline V gene are KGHSH and LQKENI. J was trimmed by 2 bases and V by 2 bases; bases with no gene match: 3. This CDR3 is built from 15 residues. In regard to this clone: The target antigen is unknown.

Study observations and caveats: Generally, naive subsets came out with larger estimated richness than memory subsets. Unshared clonotypes carried lower generation probabilities than those common to all four donors. The sampled material consisted only of blood, and tissue repertoires are likely to differ. Although depth was large, rarefaction showed that sequencing of the sorted subsets was incomplete.

Clones were sequenced by immunoSEQ multiplex PCR, and TCRdb holds only the in-frame ones, with some missing. This sample has about 1 million clones, with about 76% found just once. This TCR was sampled from a man between 18 and 35 years old in good health. The chain is built from TRBV18 and TRBJ2-1; the match to TRBD1 covers 7 bases. Sequenced material: memory CD4+ T cells sorted from blood. Subset: CD45RA-negative fraction. The chain's CDR3 is CASSPSQGAYNEQFF. In nucleotides, the CDR3 is TGTGCCAGCTCACCATCCCAGGGGGCCTACAATGAGCAGTTCTTC.